Below, 9 T cell receptor beta chains from the same sample are listed, as sequenced in a study of shared clonotypes between healthy human individuals. Clones were sequenced by immunoSEQ multiplex PCR, and TCRdb holds only the in-frame ones, with some missing. The sample holds roughly 480,000 clones, 79% seen once. Sequencing was done on a sample of PBMCs. The source is a woman aged 40 to 49 in good health. Some clones in this sample may be carry-over from other donors' samples.

This chain connects TRBV10-2 to TRBJ1-1; maybe TRBD1 (5 bases). This CDR3 has 12 amino acids. V was trimmed by 2 bases and J by 7 bases, leaving 8 bases between them. CDR1 is WSHSY and CDR2 is SAAADI in the germline V gene. CDR3 DNA: TGCGCCAGCAGTGAGAGACAGAGTGAAGCTTTCTTT. It yields the protein CASSERQSEAFF.

This clone was observed at least ten times. The genes are TRBV28 and TRBJ1-1; TRBD1 is a possible D gene (6 bases). V was pared by 5 bases and J by 1 base, with 14 bases between. Germline V gene data show CDR1 as MDHEN and CDR2 as SYDVKM. CDR3 length: 15 residues. The CDR3, as DNA: TGTGCCAGCAGTGCCGCCGGGACATCGAACACTGAAGCTTTCTTT. Its translation: CASSAAGTSNTEAFF.

The CDR3 here is CASSEVGANYGYTF. The CDR3 DNA sequence: TGTGCCAGCAGTGAAGTAGGCGCTAACTATGGCTACACCTTC. The chain joins TRBV2 to TRBJ1-2; D ambiguous. CDR3 length: 14 amino acids. Per the germline V gene, CDR1 is SNHLY and CDR2 is FYNNEI. Between the trimmed V and J ends, which lost 1 base and 0 bases, there was a span of 6 bases.

This clone was seen at least ten times. The chain employs TRBV9 and TRBJ2-1; TRBD2 aligns across 9 bases. The junction had 10 bases not matched to a gene; V was cut back by 3 bases and J by 9 bases. Germline-derived CDR1 and CDR2 are SGDLS and YYNGEE. CDR3 length: 15 residues. The CDR3 DNA reads TGTGCCAGCAGCGCTGCGGGGGGGCCTGGTGGTGAGCAGTTCTTC. Encoded protein: CASSAAGGPGGEQFF.

The chain carries TRBV29-1 and TRBJ2-7; D gene uncertain. The CDR3 runs to 13 residues. Germline V gene sequence: CDR1 SQVTM, CDR2 ANQGSEA. V lost 5 bases, J lost 3 bases, and 14 bases lay in between. CDR3 sequence reads: CSVCETGSYEQYF. The CDR3 coding sequence is TGCAGCGTTTGCGAGACTGGAAGCTACGAGCAGTACTTC.

This clone was seen more than once but under ten times. This chain uses TRBV5-6 with TRBJ1-1, with TRBD1 as a possible D gene (6 bases). The germline V gene encodes CDR1 SGHDT and CDR2 YYEEEE. This CDR3 region has 13 residues. The V and J ends lost 0 bases and 4 bases respectively, with 7 bases between them. The CDR3 here is CASSLGTVTEAFF. Written as DNA, the CDR3 is TGTGCCAGCAGCTTGGGGACAGTCACTGAAGCTTTCTTT.

This clone was recorded once. The chain is built from TRBV5-4 and TRBJ1-4; 10 nucleotides line up with TRBD1. Looked up from germline, CDR1 is SGHNT and CDR2 is YYREEE (reference sequence). Unmatched junction bases numbered 6, after V lost 4 bases and J lost 6 bases. The CDR3 runs 15 residues. DNA for the CDR3: TGTGCCAGCAGCAAACCTGGACAGGGGGATGAAAAACTGTTTTTT. This sequence encodes CASSKPGQGDEKLFF.

The chain links TRBV2 to TRBJ1-1; no reliable D call. Trimming took off 6 bases at V and 1 base at J, with 9 bases between the two ends. This CDR3 has 13 residues. Germline lookup yields CDR1 SNHLY and CDR2 FYNNEI. The CDR3 is CASRIQRNTEAFF. Here the CDR3 DNA reads TGTGCCAGCAGGATACAGAGGAACACTGAAGCTTTCTTT. The full variable domain, in which reference TRBV2 and TRBJ1-1 provide the parts outside the CDR3, is EPEVTQTPSHQVTQMGQEVILRCVPISNHLYFYWYRQILGQKVEFLVSFYNNEISEKSEIFDDQFSVERPDGSNFTLKIRSTKLEDSAMYFCASRIQRNTEAFFGQGTRLTVV.

The rearrangement links TRBV11-2 to TRBJ2-5; 8 bases align to TRBD2. V was clipped by 8 bases and J by 5 bases; unmatched bases: 13. The CDR3 runs to 15 residues. CDR1 SGHAT and CDR2 FQNNGV come from the germline V gene. For the CDR3, the DNA is TGTGCCAGCCGACGGATTAGCGGGATTGGGGAGACCCAGTACTTC. Protein: CASRRISGIGETQYF.